The 7 T cell receptor beta chains below all came from one sample that was sequenced in a study of blood T cell repertoires in COVID-19. The protocol was immunoSEQ multiplex PCR, while the TCRdb copy is restricted to in-frame clones and leaves out a portion. The sample holds some 110,000 clones, under 80% seen once. The source material was peripheral blood. The origin of the receptors is a man in his fifties with acute or convalescent COVID-19.

The chain has TRBV4-1 and TRBJ1-6; D not resolved. Germline V gives CDR1 MGHRA, CDR2 YSYEKL. With 0 bases removed from V and 4 bases from J, the gap between germline ends came to 7 bases. The CDR3 sequence is 15 residues long. The CDR3 nucleotides read TGCGCCAGCAGCCAAGATCGAGGTTATAATTCACCCCTCCACTTT. Protein product: CASSQDRGYNSPLHF.

The CDR3 sequence is CSVEVVLEETQYF. DNA of the CDR3: TGCAGCGTTGAAGTAGTACTTGAGGAGACCCAGTACTTC. The chain couples TRBV29-1 to TRBJ2-5; D call uncertain. This CDR3 comprises 13 residues. The germline gives CDR1 SQVTM, CDR2 ANQGSEA. The V end lost 1 base, the J end lost 5 bases, and 11 bases lay between the germline ends.

J is TRBJ1-2 and V is TRBV5-1, with 7 nucleotides matching TRBD1. CDR1 is SGHRS, CDR2 YFSETQ, per germline. Trimming removed 2 bases from V and 0 bases from J; junction bases left unmatched: 1. The CDR3 has 14 amino acids. The CDR3 DNA reads as TGCGCCAGCAGCTTAGACAGGGCTAACTATGGCTACACCTTC. This encodes CASSLDRANYGYTF.

The chain carries TRBV5-1 and TRBJ1-1; D unresolved. The CDR3 extends over 14 amino acids. Germline V gene data show CDR1 as SGHRS and CDR2 as YFSETQ. V was trimmed by 0 bases and J by 6 bases, leaving 12 bases between them. CDR3 loop: CASSLAKESAEAFF. CDR3 nucleotide sequence: TGCGCCAGCAGCTTGGCCAAAGAATCGGCTGAAGCTTTCTTT.

The CDR3 bases are TGCGCCAGCAGCTTGGGGGCAGGGATCGCCTACGAGCAGTACTTC. Amino acid sequence: CASSLGAGIAYEQYF. The J gene is TRBJ2-7, the V gene TRBV5-1; D may be TRBD1 (5 bases). Germline V lookup: CDR1 SGHRS, CDR2 YFSETQ. V gave up 0 bases and J gave up 2 bases, with 12 bases separating them. The CDR3 is 15 amino acids.

This chain uses TRBV5-4 with TRBJ2-5, with 8 bases that match TRBD1. V shed 0 bases, J shed 4 bases, and the junction held 5 bases outside the gene matches. CDR1 is SGHNT and CDR2 is YYREEE in the germline V gene (reference sequence). The CDR3 sequence is 15 residues long. The CDR3 reads CASSLAGGLGETQYF. The DNA for the CDR3 is TGTGCCAGCAGCTTGGCAGGGGGCTTAGGAGAGACCCAGTACTTC.

This rearrangement joins TRBV6-5 to TRBJ2-3; a possible D gene is TRBD1 (6 bases). Trimming shortened V by 0 bases and J by 2 bases, and 12 bases separated the two germline ends. Per the germline V gene, CDR1 is MNHEY and CDR2 is SVGAGI. The CDR3 is 16 amino acids. The CDR3 region is CASSYSTGRSTDTQYF. CDR3 coding DNA: TGTGCCAGCAGTTACTCGACAGGACGCTCCACAGATACGCAGTATTTT.